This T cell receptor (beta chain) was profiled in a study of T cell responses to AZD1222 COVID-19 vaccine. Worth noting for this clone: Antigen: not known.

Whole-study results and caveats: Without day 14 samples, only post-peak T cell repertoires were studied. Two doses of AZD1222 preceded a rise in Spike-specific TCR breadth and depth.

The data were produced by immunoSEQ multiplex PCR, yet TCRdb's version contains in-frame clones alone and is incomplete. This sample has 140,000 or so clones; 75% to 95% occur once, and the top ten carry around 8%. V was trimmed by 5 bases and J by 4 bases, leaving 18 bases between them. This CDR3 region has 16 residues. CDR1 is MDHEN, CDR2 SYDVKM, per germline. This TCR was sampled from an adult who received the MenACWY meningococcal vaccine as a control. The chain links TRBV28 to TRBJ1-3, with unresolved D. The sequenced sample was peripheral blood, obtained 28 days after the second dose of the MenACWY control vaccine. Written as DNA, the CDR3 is TGTGCCAGCAGTCCCCGCCTAAGGCCGCGGGGAAACACCATATATTTT. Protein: CASSPRLRPRGNTIYF.